The 11 T cell receptor beta chains in this list originate from one sample, sequenced in a study of T cells in Graves' hyperthyroidism and ophthalmopathy. RNA transcripts yielded amplified TCR beta CDR3 regions. First-round RT-PCR of the TCR CDR3 relied on the HTBI primer set. TCRdb passed the multiplex PCR reads through MiXCR, listing each CDR3 protein once. Of about 180,000 distinct CDR3 sequences listed, about a sixth are singletons. What was sequenced was blood. All receptors derive from a woman aged 45-59 years with Graves' hyperthyroidism.

This clonotype was detected many times. This sequence joins TRBV6-5 and TRBJ1-4, with D unclear. The CDR3 is 14 residues long. The V end lost 3 bases, the J end lost 4 bases, and 9 bases lay between the germline ends. Germline V gives CDR1 MNHEY, CDR2 SVGAGI. CDR3 in amino acids: CASSYGQYNEKLFF. The CDR3 DNA reads TGTGCCAGCAGTTATGGGCAGTATAATGAAAAACTGTTTTTT.

Ten or more counts support this clonotype. The V gene is TRBV18, the J gene TRBJ1-5; D not certain. Trimming removed 2 bases from V and 5 bases from J, with 7 bases in between. The CDR3 has 13 amino acids. Germline V gene lookup returns CDR1 KGHSH and CDR2 LQKENI. The CDR3 DNA sequence: TGTGCCAGCTCACCAGAAAAGGATCAGCCCCAGCATTTT. Its protein product is CASSPEKDQPQHF. The full variable domain, its missing parts supplied by reference TRBV18 and TRBJ1-5, is NAGVMQNPRHLVRRRGQEARLRCSPMKGHSHVYWYRQLPEEGLKFMVYLQKENIIDESGMPKERFSAEFPKEGPSILRIQQVVRGDSAAYFCASSPEKDQPQHFGDGTRLSIL.

The chain is built from TRBV20-1 and TRBJ2-3; maybe TRBD1 (6 bases). V lost 2 bases to trimming and J lost 5 bases, with 20 bases between them. Germline CDR1 reads DFQATT; CDR2 reads SNEGSKA (reference sequence). This CDR3 region has 16 residues. CDR3 nucleotides: TGCAGTGCTAGACCCTATGTTAGGGGGAAAGAAGATACGCAGTATTTT. It translates to CSARPYVRGKEDTQYF.

A few counts support this clonotype. V and J are TRBV5-1 and TRBJ1-3; no firm D call. V was clipped by 0 bases and J by 7 bases, with 14 bases between them. This CDR3 has 15 residues. CDR1 SGHRS and CDR2 YFSETQ come from the germline V gene. The CDR3 loop is CASSLATAMGNTIYF. The CDR3 DNA reads as TGCGCCAGCAGCTTGGCGACCGCTATGGGGAACACCATATATTTT. Full variable domain (remainder filled in from reference TRBV5-1 and TRBJ1-3): KAGVTQTPRYLIKTRGQQVTLSCSPISGHRSVSWYQQTPGQGLQFLFEYFSETQRNKGNFPGRFSGRQFSNSRSEMNVSTLELGDSALYLCASSLATAMGNTIYFGEGSWLTVV.

This clonotype has ten or more counts. A much bigger clone sits one base away, suggesting this may be a read error. This chain uses TRBV9 with TRBJ1-1; tentatively, D is TRBD1 (5 bases). Germline lookup yields CDR1 SGDLS and CDR2 YYNGEE. Deletions cut 0 bases from V and 5 bases from J, with 5 bases between. The CDR3 spans 12 residues. CDR3 DNA sequence: TGTGCCAGCAGCGTAGGGGGGACTGAAGCTTTCTTT. It is translated as CASSVGGTEAFF.

There are many counts of this clonotype. V is TRBV12-3 or TRBV12-4 and J is TRBJ1-1; 8 bases agree with TRBD1. The CDR3 totals 14 residues. After removal of 6 bases from V and 6 bases from J, the junction contained 9 bases not matched to a gene. The CDR3 is CASRRDRGLSEAFF. CDR3 DNA sequence: TGTGCCAGCAGAAGAGACAGGGGCCTTTCTGAAGCTTTCTTT.

This clonotype was observed at least ten times. The chain recombines TRBV7-2 with TRBJ2-2; the match to TRBD2 covers 8 bases. CDR3 length equals 16 residues. The germline gives CDR1 SGHTA, CDR2 FQGNSA. V dropped 4 bases and J dropped 4; count of bases not matched to a gene: 8. CDR3 nucleotide sequence: TGTGCCAGCAGCTCACCGGGGGGGCCGGGCACCGGGGAGCTGTTTTTT. Protein product: CASSSPGGPGTGELFF.

This clonotype was detected ten times or more. The genes are TRBV24-1 and TRBJ1-5; 10 bases agree with TRBD1. Germline CDR1 and CDR2: KGHDR and SFDVKD. V shed 2 bases and J 3 bases; nucleotides not matched to a gene: 3. The CDR3 is 16 residues long. CDR3 protein: CATSDSGTGANQPQHF. The CDR3 bases are TGTGCCACCAGTGATTCCGGGACAGGGGCCAATCAGCCCCAGCATTTT.

This clonotype occurred many times. This rearrangement joins TRBV7-2 to TRBJ2-1; D is uncertain. The CDR3 has 16 amino acids. Germline-derived CDR1 and CDR2 are SGHTA and FQGNSA. The ends were cut back, 3 bases at V and 0 bases at J, with 12 bases in the middle. In nucleotides, the CDR3 is TGTGCCAGCAGCTTGATCAGGTTATCCTCCTACAATGAGCAGTTCTTC. It codes for CASSLIRLSSYNEQFF.

This clonotype was seen many times. The J gene is TRBJ2-6, the V gene TRBV3-1; D unclear. The CDR3 spans 15 residues. Germline CDR1 is LGHDT and CDR2 is YNNKEL (reference sequence). The germline V and J ends were trimmed by 6 bases and 1 base, with 10 bases remaining between them. The CDR3 reads CASSDPGSGANVLTF. The CDR3 nucleotides read TGTGCCAGCAGTGACCCAGGTTCTGGGGCCAACGTCCTGACTTTC.

This clonotype occurred many times. This chain uses TRBV24-1 with TRBJ2-1, with TRBD1 as a possible D gene (6 bases). Looked up from germline, CDR1 is KGHDR and CDR2 is SFDVKD. V was trimmed by 5 bases and J by 5 bases, leaving 15 bases between them. The CDR3 is made up of 15 amino acids. The CDR3: CATSASGQLNNEQFF. The CDR3 coding sequence is TGTGCCACCAGTGCCAGCGGACAGTTGAACAATGAGCAGTTCTTC.